These 10 T cell receptor beta chains originate from one sample sequenced in a study of cytomegalovirus exposure and HLA in healthy donors (dated by TCRdb to the late 2010s). Receptor amplification or capture employed the immunoSEQ multiplex PCR assay. For the multiplex PCR, a mixture combining 60 forward primers for TCR Vbeta segments and 13 reverse primers for TCR Jbeta segments was used. What TCRdb holds here is the immuneACCESS table cut down to in-frame rearrangements. Part of the clones is not present; checked against another copy, under half of the missing clones reflect an unresolved V gene, and the others are unexplained. Here the sample has 120,000 to 150,000 clones; more than 55% occur a single time. The leading ten clones occupy approximately 6.5% of the sample. The sequenced sample consisted of PBMCs. The source of these receptors is a woman aged 55-70 years in good health and CMV-seronegative.

This clone was seen a few times. The chain has TRBV29-1 and TRBJ2-1, with D possibly TRBD2 on 6 matching bases. V gave up 3 bases and J gave up 4 bases, with 16 bases separating them. Germline CDR1 is SQVTM and CDR2 is ANQGSEA. The CDR3 has 15 amino acids. The CDR3 region has the DNA TGCAGCGTTGACGGGGGTCGCGGGCGGTACAATGAGCAGTTCTTC. This gives the protein CSVDGGRGRYNEQFF.

V and J are TRBV9 and TRBJ1-6; no definite D call. Germline assignment: CDR1 SGDLS and CDR2 YYNGEE. The V end was cut by 0 bases, the J end by 4 bases, with 8 bases between. The CDR3 contains 15 residues. In DNA, the CDR3 is TGTGCCAGCAGCGTAGCCGCGGATTATAATTCACCCCTCCACTTT. This sequence encodes CASSVAADYNSPLHF.

CDR3 protein: CASSLYPYINEQYF. CDR3 DNA: TGCGCCAGCAGCTTGTATCCCTATATAAACGAGCAGTACTTC. The chain recombines TRBV5-1 with TRBJ2-7; no definite D call. CDR3 size: 14 residues. Trimming left V 1 base short and J 5 bases short, with 13 bases between. The germline CDR1 and CDR2 sequences are SGHRS and YFSETQ. Together with reference TRBV5-1 and TRBJ2-7, the CDR3 gives the full variable domain: KAGVTQTPRYLIKTRGQQVTLSCSPISGHRSVSWYQQTPGQGLQFLFEYFSETQRNKGNFPGRFSGRQFSNSRSEMNVSTLELGDSALYLCASSLYPYINEQYFGPGTRLTVT.

This clone was counted between two and nine times. This rearrangement joins TRBV5-6 to TRBJ1-6; D is uncertain. CDR3 length equals 13 residues. The germline V gene has CDR1 SGHDT and CDR2 YYEEEE. Trimming removed 4 bases at V and 10 bases at J, with 12 bases between. The CDR3, as DNA: TGTGCCAGCAGCCCACCACGAGCGTCACCCCTCCACTTT. Protein sequence: CASSPPRASPLHF.

This clone showed up just a few times. This sequence joins TRBV7-8 and TRBJ2-5; 12 bases are shared with TRBD2. In germline, CDR1 is SGHVS, CDR2 FQNEAQ. V dropped 4 bases and J dropped 2; count of bases not matched to a gene: 5. The CDR3 covers 16 residues. The CDR3 sequence: CASSSRTSGAQETQYF. DNA for the CDR3: TGTGCCAGCAGCTCGCGGACTAGCGGGGCACAAGAGACCCAGTACTTC. The variable domain in full, completed from reference TRBV7-8 and TRBJ2-5, reads GAGVSQSPRYKVAKRGQDVALRCDPISGHVSLFWYQQALGQGPEFLTYFQNEAQLDKSGLPSDRFFAERPEGSVSTLKIQRTQQEDSAVYLCASSSRTSGAQETQYFGPGTRLLVL.

V and J are TRBV7-9 and TRBJ2-7, with 10 bases identical to TRBD2. Germline CDR1 SEHNR, CDR2 FQNEAQ (reference sequence). The CDR3 spans 14 residues. The DNA for the CDR3 is TGTGCAAGTGCTTGGACTAGCGGTGCCTACGAGCAGTACTTC. Protein: CASAWTSGAYEQYF.

For this clone: This CDR3 fails to terminate in the conserved phenylalanine or tryptophan, so it likely reflects a read error. The rearrangement uses TRBV29-1 and TRBJ1-1; TRBD1 is a possible D gene (6 bases). In germline, CDR1 is SQVTM, CDR2 ANQGSEA. This CDR3 region has 12 residues. The CDR3 DNA reads as TGCAGCGTAAAGTCAGGGGTCACTGAGGCTTTCTCT. Translating gives CSVKSGVTEAFS.

This clone was found a few times. V gene TRBV7-2 combines with J gene TRBJ1-2; TRBD1 aligns across 10 bases. This CDR3 has 16 amino acids. From germline, CDR1 is SGHTA and CDR2 FQGNSA. After removal of 3 bases from V and 3 bases from J, the junction contained 7 bases not matched to a gene. The CDR3 is CASSFSGTGAYYGYTF. In DNA, the CDR3 is TGTGCCAGCAGCTTCTCCGGGACAGGGGCCTACTATGGCTACACCTTC.

This clone has a handful of counts. The gene calls are TRBV7-6 and TRBJ2-7; 7 bases map to TRBD2. The trim removed 5 bases at V and 2 bases at J, leaving 9 bases unmatched. The germline gives CDR1 SGHVS, CDR2 FNYEAQ. This CDR3 is built from 15 residues. CDR3 DNA sequence: TGTGCCAGCAGCCCCCGCGGGGCGGGGGCCTACGAGCAGTACTTC. Translation: CASSPRGAGAYEQYF. Full variable domain (rest looked up from reference TRBV7-6 and TRBJ2-7): GAGVSQSPRYKVTKRGQDVALRCDPISGHVSLYWYRQALGQGPEFLTYFNYEAQQDKSGLPNDRFSAERPEGSISTLTIQRTEQRDSAMYRCASSPRGAGAYEQYFGPGTRLTVT.

This rearrangement joins TRBV29-1 to TRBJ1-1, with 7 bases fitting TRBD1. This CDR3 spans 14 amino acids. The germline V gene encodes CDR1 SQVTM and CDR2 ANQGSEA. V was pared by 5 bases and J by 0 bases, with 6 bases of the junction left unmatched. Here the CDR3 DNA reads TGCAGCGTTCAAACGACAGGGATGAACACTGAAGCTTTCTTT. Translated: CSVQTTGMNTEAFF.